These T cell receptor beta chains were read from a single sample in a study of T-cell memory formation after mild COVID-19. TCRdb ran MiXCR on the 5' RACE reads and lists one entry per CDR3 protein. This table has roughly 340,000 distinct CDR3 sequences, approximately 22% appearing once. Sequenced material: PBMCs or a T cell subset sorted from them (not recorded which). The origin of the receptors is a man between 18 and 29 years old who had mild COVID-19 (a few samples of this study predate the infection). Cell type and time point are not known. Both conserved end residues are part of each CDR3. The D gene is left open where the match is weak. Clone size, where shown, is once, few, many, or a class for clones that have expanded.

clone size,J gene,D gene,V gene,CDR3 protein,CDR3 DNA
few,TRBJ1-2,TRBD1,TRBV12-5,CASGPDRGYGYTF,TGTGCTAGTGGACCTGACAGGGGCTATGGCTACACCTTC
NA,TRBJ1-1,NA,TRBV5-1,CARSTGRNTEAFF,TGCGCCAGAAGCACCGGGAGGAACACTGAAGCTTTCTTT
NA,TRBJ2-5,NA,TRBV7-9,CAGSSAHSEETQYF,TGTGCCGGCAGCTCCGCCCACAGCGAAGAGACCCAGTACTTC
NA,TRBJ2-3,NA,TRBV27,CASTRTLTDTQYF,TGTGCCAGCACCCGGACCCTAACAGATACGCAGTATTTT
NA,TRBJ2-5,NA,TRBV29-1,CSVDVETQYF,TGCAGCGTTGACGTGGAGACCCAGTACTTC
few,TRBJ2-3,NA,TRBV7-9,CASSLQDTQYF,TGTGCCAGCAGCCTTCAAGATACGCAGTATTTT
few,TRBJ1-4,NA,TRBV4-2,CASSQMGAHEKLFF,TGTGCCAGCAGCCAAATGGGGGCGCATGAAAAACTGTTTTTT
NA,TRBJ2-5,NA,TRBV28,CASSIGGGLQETQYF,TGTGCCAGCAGCATAGGGGGGGGCCTCCAAGAGACCCAGTACTTC
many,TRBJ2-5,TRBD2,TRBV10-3,CASRGGEGGREETQYF,TGTGCCTCACGAGGCGGGGAGGGAGGAAGAGAAGAGACCCAGTACTTC
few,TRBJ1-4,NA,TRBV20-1,CSAGGEYATNEKLFF,TGCAGTGCTGGGGGGGAGTATGCAACTAATGAAAAACTGTTTTTT
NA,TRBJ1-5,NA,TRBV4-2,CASSQDRPFGGNQPQHF,TGTGCCAGCAGCCAAGACCGCCCGTTCGGGGGCAATCAGCCCCAGCATTTT
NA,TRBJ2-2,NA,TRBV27,CASGTAQNTGELFF,TGTGCCAGCGGGACGGCTCAGAACACCGGGGAGCTGTTTTTT
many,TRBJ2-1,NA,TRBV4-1,CASSQDGGGLSYNEQFF,TGCGCCAGCAGCCAAGATGGCGGGGGCCTCTCCTACAATGAGCAGTTCTTC
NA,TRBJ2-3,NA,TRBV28,CAFQTGDTQYF,TGTGCCTTCCAGACGGGGGATACGCAGTATTTT
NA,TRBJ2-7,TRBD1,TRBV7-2,CASSTGESTHEQYF,TGTGCCAGCAGTACAGGGGAATCAACTCACGAGCAGTACTTC
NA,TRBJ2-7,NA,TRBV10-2,CASSEASVGEQYF,TGCGCCAGCAGTGAGGCTAGCGTGGGCGAGCAGTACTTC
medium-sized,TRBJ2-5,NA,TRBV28,CASRPQGKETQYF,TGTGCCAGCAGGCCACAGGGAAAAGAGACCCAGTACTTC
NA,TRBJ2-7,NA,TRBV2,CASTLGEDYEQYF,TGTGCCAGCACCTTGGGGGAGGACTACGAGCAGTACTTC
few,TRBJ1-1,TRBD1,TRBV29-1,CSVGRGTGGLGTEAFF,TGCAGCGTCGGTCGGGGGACAGGGGGCTTGGGCACTGAAGCTTTCTTT
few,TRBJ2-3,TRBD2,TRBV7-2,CASSPGTSGGAGTDTQYF,TGTGCCAGCAGCCCCGGGACTAGCGGGGGGGCTGGCACAGATACGCAGTATTTT
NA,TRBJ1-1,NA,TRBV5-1,CASSWESLGTEAFF,TGCGCCAGCAGCTGGGAGAGCCTAGGGACTGAAGCTTTCTTT
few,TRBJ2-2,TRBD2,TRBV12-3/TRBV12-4,CASSLDGGGTNTGELFF,TGTGCCAGCAGTTTAGATGGCGGGGGGACGAACACCGGGGAGCTGTTTTTT
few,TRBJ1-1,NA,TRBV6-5,CASSYSVDLEAFF,TGTGCCAGCAGTTACTCGGTAGACCTTGAAGCTTTCTTT
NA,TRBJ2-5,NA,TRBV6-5,CASSAPGYQETQYF,TGTGCCAGCAGTGCCCCGGGTTACCAAGAGACCCAGTACTTC
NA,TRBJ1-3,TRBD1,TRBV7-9,CASSTTQGAGGNTIYF,TGTGCCAGCAGCACTACCCAGGGGGCTGGTGGAAACACCATATATTTT
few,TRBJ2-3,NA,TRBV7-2,CASSLALGRTDTQYF,TGTGCCAGCAGCTTAGCCCTGGGTCGGACAGATACGCAGTATTTT
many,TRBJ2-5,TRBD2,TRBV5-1,CASSFTGLEAETQYF,TGCGCCAGCAGCTTCACGGGACTAGAGGCCGAGACCCAGTACTTC
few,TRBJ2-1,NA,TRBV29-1,CSVVGQESYNEQFF,TGCAGCGTTGTCGGGCAGGAAAGTTACAATGAGCAGTTCTTC